This T cell receptor (beta chain) was recorded in a study of shared clonotypes between healthy human individuals. Study in general: Each donor's CD8 memory used one plate, CD8 naive two, each CD4 subset three. Findings of the study overall: The small donor group covered limited genetic and exposure diversity.

Sequencing used immunoSEQ multiplex PCR; TCRdb keeps in-frame clones, though not all of them. The sample lists around 940,000 clones; more than 75% were seen once. In regard to this clone: The antigen remains undetermined.

Per the germline V gene, CDR1 is MDHEN and CDR2 is SYDVKM. The CDR3 loop spans 17 amino acids. V gave up 3 bases and J gave up 9 bases, with 23 bases separating them. Every contributor of samples was a Caucasian grown-up residing in Nashville, Tennessee. Source material: memory CD4+ T cells sorted from blood. Subset: CD45RA-negative fraction. This receptor was taken from a man aged 18 to 29 in good health. The chain uses TRBV28 and TRBJ2-2; no definite D call. CDR3 in DNA: TGTGCCAGCAGTTTCCCCACATCGACGGTCCGGCCCCGGGAGCTGTTTTTT. The encoded protein is CASSFPTSTVRPRELFF.